These 6 T cell receptor beta chains were sequenced from one sample in a study of cytomegalovirus exposure and HLA in healthy donors. Primers included in the PCR were 60 Vbeta and 13 Jbeta primers. Clones were sequenced by immunoSEQ multiplex PCR, and TCRdb holds only the in-frame ones, with some missing. This table holds about 89,000 clones, around 77% found once. Sequences were obtained from PBMCs. The receptors derive from a man aged 25-45 years in good health and CMV-seronegative.

The table lists this clone with a count of one. The rearrangement links TRBV5-4 to TRBJ2-1; the D gene is possibly TRBD2 (6 bases). The CDR3 covers 16 residues. Trimming stripped 0 bases from V and 4 bases from J, with 14 bases between. Germline lookup yields CDR1 SGHNT and CDR2 YYREEE (reference sequence). In DNA, the CDR3 is TGTGCCAGCAGCTTGGTGGGGACTTCCAAATACAATGAGCAGTTCTTC. Its translation is CASSLVGTSKYNEQFF.

The chain combines TRBV11-2 with TRBJ2-7; 8 bases agree with TRBD1. The CDR3 is 14 residues long. Germline assignment: CDR1 SGHAT and CDR2 FQNNGV. Trimming removed 5 bases from V and 3 bases from J; junction bases left unmatched: 6. This CDR3 is CASSPTGERYEQYF. The CDR3 nucleotides read TGTGCCAGCAGCCCGACAGGGGAGCGCTACGAGCAGTACTTC. The whole variable domain, remainder taken from reference TRBV11-2 and TRBJ2-7, is EAGVAQSPRYKIIEKRQSVAFWCNPISGHATLYWYQQILGQGPKLLIQFQNNGVVDDSQLPKDRFSAERLKGVDSTLKIQPAKLEDSAVYLCASSPTGERYEQYFGPGTRLTVT.

The V gene is TRBV11-2, the J gene TRBJ2-3, with 7 bases aligning to TRBD2. Unmatched junction bases numbered 3, after V lost 1 base and J lost 2 bases. The CDR3 is 15 amino acids. CDR1 SGHAT and CDR2 FQNNGV come from the germline V gene. For the CDR3, the DNA is TGTGCCAGCAGCTTAGTGGGACTAACCACAGATACGCAGTATTTT. Encoded protein: CASSLVGLTTDTQYF.

V and J are TRBV7-2 and TRBJ2-3; 12 bases are shared with TRBD2. CDR1 and CDR2 from the germline V gene are SGHTA and FQGNSA. The J segment lost 6 bases and the V segment lost 4 bases, leaving 5 bases of the junction unmatched. CDR3 size: 15 residues. The CDR3 DNA follows: TGTGCCAGCAGCTGGGGGGGGACTAGCGGGGATACGCAGTATTTT. Translating gives CASSWGGTSGDTQYF.

CDR3 bases: TGTGCCAGCTCACCACCAGGGGGCAGATTTGAGACCCAGTACTTC. This sequence encodes CASSPPGGRFETQYF. V and J are TRBV18 and TRBJ2-5, with 7 bases fitting TRBD1. V trimming: 0 bases; J trimming: 5 bases; junction bases outside the gene matches: 6. This CDR3 contains 15 residues. Germline CDR1 reads KGHSH; CDR2 reads LQKENI. Full variable domain (remainder filled in from reference TRBV18 and TRBJ2-5): NAGVMQNPRHLVRRRGQEARLRCSPMKGHSHVYWYRQLPEEGLKFMVYLQKENIIDESGMPKERFSAEFPKEGPSILRIQQVVRGDSAAYFCASSPPGGRFETQYFGPGTRLLVL.

The rearrangement links TRBV5-1 to TRBJ2-5; D perhaps matches TRBD2 (6 bases). The CDR3 covers 15 residues. In germline, CDR1 is SGHRS, CDR2 YFSETQ. Trimming took off 0 bases at V and 5 bases at J, with 14 bases between the two ends. CDR3 protein: CASSLAGQGGETQYF. Here the CDR3 DNA reads TGCGCCAGCAGCTTGGCAGGGCAGGGAGGCGAGACCCAGTACTTC.